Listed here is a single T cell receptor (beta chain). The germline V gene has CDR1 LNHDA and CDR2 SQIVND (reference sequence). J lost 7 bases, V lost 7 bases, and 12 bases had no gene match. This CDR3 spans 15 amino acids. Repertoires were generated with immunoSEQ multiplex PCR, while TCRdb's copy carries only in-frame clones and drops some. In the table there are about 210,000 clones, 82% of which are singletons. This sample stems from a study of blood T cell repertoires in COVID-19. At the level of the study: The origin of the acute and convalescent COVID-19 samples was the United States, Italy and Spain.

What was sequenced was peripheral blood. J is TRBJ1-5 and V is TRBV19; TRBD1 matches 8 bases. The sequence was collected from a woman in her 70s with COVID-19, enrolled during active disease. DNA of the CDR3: TGTGCCAGTACCCGACAGGGGAGAGGTTTGCAGCCCCAGCATTTT. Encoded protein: CASTRQGRGLQPQHF.